This passage covers 32 T cell receptor beta chains from one sample sequenced in a study of cytomegalovirus exposure and HLA in healthy donors. PCR primers comprised 60 Vbeta and 13 Jbeta primers. The data were produced by immunoSEQ multiplex PCR, yet TCRdb's version contains in-frame clones alone and is incomplete. The sample lists some 91,000 clones, approximately 89% occurring once. Sequencing was carried out using PBMCs. All receptors come from a man younger than 40 in good health and CMV-seropositive.

The chain couples TRBV11-2 to TRBJ2-3; D possibly corresponds to TRBD2 (5 bases). CDR1 is SGHAT and CDR2 is FQNNGV in the germline V gene. CDR3 length equals 16 residues. The germline V and J ends were trimmed by 5 bases and 4 bases, with 19 bases remaining between them. The DNA of the CDR3 is TGTGCCAGCAGCCCCACGGGGTCTAGCCCGCCAGATACGCAGTATTTT. This gives the protein CASSPTGSSPPDTQYF. The full variable domain, completed using reference TRBV11-2 and TRBJ2-3, is EAGVAQSPRYKIIEKRQSVAFWCNPISGHATLYWYQQILGQGPKLLIQFQNNGVVDDSQLPKDRFSAERLKGVDSTLKIQPAKLEDSAVYLCASSPTGSSPPDTQYFGPGTRLTVL.

J is TRBJ1-1 and V is TRBV14; no firm D call. Germline V gene sequence: CDR1 SGHDN, CDR2 FVKESK. Trimming removed 4 bases from V and 7 bases from J, with 13 bases in between. The CDR3 runs to 13 residues. The CDR3 reads CASSPRGQNEAFF. The CDR3 DNA reads as TGTGCCAGCAGCCCAAGAGGGCAGAATGAAGCTTTCTTT. Supplemented by reference TRBV14 and TRBJ1-1, the full variable domain reads EAGVTQFPSHSVIEKGQTVTLRCDPISGHDNLYWYRRVMGKEIKFLLHFVKESKQDESGMPNNRFLAERTGGTYSTLKVQPAELEDSGVYFCASSPRGQNEAFFGQGTRLTVV.

The rearrangement uses TRBV5-5 and TRBJ2-7; TRBD1 matches 7 bases. The CDR3 covers 15 residues. With 3 bases clipped from V and 9 bases from J, the junction kept 15 bases outside the gene matches. Germline V gene lookup returns CDR1 SGHKS and CDR2 YYEKEE (reference sequence). CDR3 sequence: CASSSRDSPLNGQYF. The CDR3 DNA reads as TGTGCCAGCAGCTCCCGGGACAGCCCTCTCAATGGGCAGTACTTC.

The chain carries TRBV7-9 and TRBJ1-4; D is unclear. Germline-derived CDR1 and CDR2 are SEHNR and FQNEAQ (reference sequence). With 2 bases removed from V and 12 bases from J, the gap between germline ends came to 13 bases. This CDR3 has 13 amino acids. The CDR3 region is CASSLSPQEELFF. The CDR3 DNA reads TGTGCCAGCAGCTTATCTCCCCAGGAAGAACTGTTTTTT.

The CDR3 DNA is TGTGCCAGCAGTTTAGATCCGGGCAGGGTGGGCAATGAGCAGTTCTTC. Its protein is CASSLDPGRVGNEQFF. The rearrangement uses TRBV27 and TRBJ2-1, with D perhaps matching TRBD1 (5 bases). The CDR3 covers 16 residues. V was shortened by 2 bases and J by 6 bases, with 17 bases between the two germline ends. Germline V lookup: CDR1 MNHEY, CDR2 SMNVEV (reference sequence).

The rearrangement joins TRBV4-2 to TRBJ2-3; TRBD2 matches at 11 bases. Germline V gene data show CDR1 as LGHNA and CDR2 as YNFKEQ. After removal of 8 bases from V and 6 bases from J, the junction contained 7 bases not matched to a gene. The CDR3 consists of 14 residues. CDR3 DNA: TGTGCCAGCGGCCCGACTAGCGGGAAGGATACGCAGTATTTT. It encodes CASGPTSGKDTQYF.

The chain has TRBV2 and TRBJ2-2, with TRBD2 matching 11 bases. The V gene end was trimmed by 8 bases and the J gene end by 0 bases; junction bases not matched to a gene: 5. The CDR3 has 16 amino acids. CDR1 and CDR2 from the germline V gene are SNHLY and FYNNEI. CDR3 loop: CASGWTSGSNTGELFF. In nucleotides, the CDR3 is TGTGCCAGCGGGTGGACTAGCGGGTCGAACACCGGGGAGCTGTTTTTT.

The chain is built from TRBV5-1 and TRBJ1-1; D is unresolved. Germline-derived CDR1 and CDR2 are SGHRS and YFSETQ. The V end lost 2 bases, the J end lost 0 bases, and 8 bases lay between the germline ends. CDR3 length: 14 residues. The CDR3 region is CASSLALMNTEAFF. CDR3 coding DNA: TGCGCCAGCAGCTTAGCATTGATGAACACTGAAGCTTTCTTT.

V and J are TRBV27 and TRBJ1-5; D call uncertain. CDR1 and CDR2 (germline): MNHEY, SMNVEV (reference sequence). Trimming shortened V by 4 bases and J by 2 bases, and 9 bases separated the two germline ends. The CDR3 has 14 residues. The CDR3 DNA sequence: TGTGCCAGCAGTTCAAGGAGTGGCAATCAGCCCCAGCATTTT. Translating it yields CASSSRSGNQPQHF.

The chain employs TRBV7-9 and TRBJ2-7, with 8 bases that match TRBD1. CDR1 is SEHNR, CDR2 FQNEAQ, per germline (reference sequence). The CDR3 is made up of 14 amino acids. Trimming removed 6 bases from V and 3 bases from J; junction bases left unmatched: 7. CDR3 DNA: TGTGCCAGCAGAGACACAGGGGGAGTCTACGAGCAGTACTTC. Its translation is CASRDTGGVYEQYF.

The V call is TRBV29-1, the J call TRBJ2-5, with no clear D. Per germline, CDR1 SQVTM and CDR2 ANQGSEA. The V end was cut by 4 bases, the J end by 3 bases, with 3 bases between. The CDR3 spans 10 residues. The CDR3 bases are TGCAGCGTTGGAGAAGAGACCCAGTACTTC. Its translation: CSVGEETQYF.

A few counts support this clone. The chain carries TRBV6-1 and TRBJ2-3; a possible D gene is TRBD1 (6 bases). The CDR3 totals 13 residues. V lost 5 bases and J 3 bases, leaving 9 bases between the germline ends. The germline V gene has CDR1 MNHNS and CDR2 SASEGT. CDR3 protein: CASSSQGTDTQYF. CDR3 bases: TGTGCCAGCAGTTCACAGGGAACAGATACGCAGTATTTT.

The chain links TRBV28 to TRBJ1-5; maybe TRBD1 (5 bases). The V end was cut by 3 bases, the J end by 6 bases, with 15 bases between. Looked up from germline, CDR1 is MDHEN and CDR2 is SYDVKM. The CDR3 covers 15 residues. CDR3 nucleotides: TGTGCCAGCAGTTTTCGCCGGGTTAGGGGTCAGCCCCAGCATTTT. Its protein is CASSFRRVRGQPQHF. Full variable domain (remainder filled in from reference TRBV28 and TRBJ1-5): DVKVTQSSRYLVKRTGEKVFLECVQDMDHENMFWYRQDPGLGLRLIYFSYDVKMKEKGDIPEGYSVSREKKERFSLILESASTNQTSMYLCASSFRRVRGQPQHFGDGTRLSIL.

This chain joins TRBV2 and TRBJ2-2, with 8 bases matching TRBD1. Trimming removed 6 bases from V and 4 bases from J; junction bases left unmatched: 7. Germline CDR1 and CDR2: SNHLY and FYNNEI. This CDR3 region has 15 residues. The CDR3 nucleotides are TGTGCCAGCAGGATGGACAGGGCGGGCACCGGGGAGCTGTTTTTT. As protein: CASRMDRAGTGELFF.

This clone was recorded once. V and J are TRBV27 and TRBJ1-5; TRBD1 might be the D (6 bases). The CDR3 covers 17 residues. The germline CDR1 and CDR2 sequences are MNHEY and SMNVEV (reference sequence). With 2 bases removed from V and 2 bases from J, the gap between germline ends came to 16 bases. DNA of the CDR3: TGTGCCAGCAGTTTAAACGGGGGGCAATTTGGCAATCAGCCCCAGCATTTT. It translates to CASSLNGGQFGNQPQHF.

The chain couples TRBV6-5 to TRBJ2-1, with D tentatively TRBD2 (5 bases). Trimming removed 6 bases at V and 13 bases at J, with 22 bases between. Germline V gene data show CDR1 as MNHEY and CDR2 as SVGAGI. The CDR3 sequence is 14 residues long. CDR3 loop: CASRKYGESRGQFF. The CDR3 DNA reads TGTGCCAGCAGAAAATATGGGGAATCTCGGGGTCAGTTCTTC.

This chain joins TRBV10-3 and TRBJ1-5; D ambiguous. The CDR3 runs to 15 residues. V was cut by 0 bases and J by 0 bases, with 6 bases left in between. CDR1 is ENHRY, CDR2 SYGVKD, per germline. The CDR3 protein is CAISESLGSNQPQHF. CDR3 nucleotides: TGTGCCATCAGTGAGTCCCTAGGTAGCAATCAGCCCCAGCATTTT.

The rearrangement uses TRBV7-2 and TRBJ2-4; possible D gene TRBD1, 5 bases. This CDR3 region has 16 residues. Germline V gives CDR1 SGHTA, CDR2 FQGNSA. V was cut by 2 bases and J by 0 bases, with 11 bases left in between. This CDR3 reads CASSLQGGLAKNIQYF. The CDR3 coding sequence is TGTGCCAGCAGCTTACAGGGTGGGCTAGCCAAAAACATTCAGTACTTC. Filled out from reference TRBV7-2 and TRBJ2-4, the complete variable domain reads GAGVSQSPSNKVTEKGKDVELRCDPISGHTALYWYRQSLGQGLEFLIYFQGNSAPDKSGLPSDRFSAERTGGSVSTLTIQRTQQEDSAVYLCASSLQGGLAKNIQYFGAGTRLSVL.

V and J are TRBV4-1 and TRBJ2-3; 11 bases align to TRBD1. The CDR3 contains 15 residues. V lost 6 bases and J lost 3; bases outside the gene matches: 5. From germline, CDR1 is MGHRA and CDR2 YSYEKL. CDR3 amino acids: CASSTGQGATDTQYF. CDR3 coding DNA: TGCGCCAGCAGTACAGGACAGGGGGCGACAGATACGCAGTATTTT.

V gene TRBV11-2 combines with J gene TRBJ2-1; 7 nucleotides match TRBD2. There are 16 residues in the CDR3. The junction had 7 bases not matched to a gene; V was cut back by 1 base and J by 4 bases. Germline-derived CDR1 and CDR2 are SGHAT and FQNNGV. The CDR3 coding sequence is TGTGCCAGCAGCTTAGGAAACGGGAGGAGGTACAATGAGCAGTTCTTC. This sequence encodes CASSLGNGRRYNEQFF.

The chain joins TRBV23-1 to TRBJ2-1; 7 nucleotides match TRBD2. TRBV23-1 falls under the ORF class, with uncertain function. The CDR3 is 17 residues long. V was pared by 2 bases and J by 4 bases, with 11 bases of the junction left unmatched. CDR3: CASSQDGGPSGYNEQFF. The CDR3 DNA follows: TGCGCCAGCAGTCAAGACGGAGGGCCTAGCGGTTACAATGAGCAGTTCTTC.

The chain carries TRBV28 and TRBJ1-1; D gene uncertain. The V and J ends lost 5 bases and 1 base respectively, with 11 bases between them. CDR3 length: 14 residues. Germline-derived CDR1 and CDR2 are MDHEN and SYDVKM. CDR3 nucleotides: TGTGCCAGCAGTCCAATTCTAGGGAACACTGAAGCTTTCTTT. Protein product: CASSPILGNTEAFF.

V usage is TRBV7-2 and J usage is TRBJ1-3, with D hard to call. The CDR3 is 14 residues long. Germline-derived CDR1 and CDR2 are SGHTA and FQGNSA. With 5 bases removed from V and 0 bases from J, the gap between germline ends came to 8 bases. The CDR3 region is CASSPPGSGNTIYF. The CDR3 nucleotides read TGTGCCAGCAGCCCCCCCGGCTCTGGAAACACCATATATTTT.

The chain combines TRBV7-9 with TRBJ2-1; 10 bases are shared with TRBD2. The V and J ends lost 8 bases and 0 bases, in that order; junction bases with no gene match: 4. This CDR3 has 15 residues. Germline lookup yields CDR1 SEHNR and CDR2 FQNEAQ (reference sequence). CDR3 nucleotide sequence: TGTGCCAGCTCTAGCGGGAGCTACTCCTACAATGAGCAGTTCTTC. Its protein product is CASSSGSYSYNEQFF.

As regards this clone: A read error may produce the germline difference seen at one junction end. The CDR3 protein is CAWTDYRSGDTIYF. CDR3 sequence (DNA): TGTGCCTGGACAGACTACCGCTCTGGAGACACCATATATTTT. V gene TRBV30 combines with J gene TRBJ1-3; D not resolved. Germline values: CDR1 GTSNPN, CDR2 SVGIG (reference sequence). The CDR3 has 14 residues.

J is TRBJ2-5 and V is TRBV9, with D possibly TRBD1 on 6 matching bases. V dropped 0 bases and J dropped 5 bases, with 14 bases sitting between them. Germline values: CDR1 SGDLS, CDR2 YYNGEE. The CDR3 consists of 15 residues. The CDR3 loop reads CASSVARTAGETQYF. The CDR3 DNA sequence: TGTGCCAGCAGCGTAGCGAGGACAGCCGGGGAGACCCAGTACTTC.

The chain has TRBV27 and TRBJ2-1; D is undetermined. V lost 7 bases to trimming and J lost 4 bases, with 14 bases between them. The CDR3 runs 14 residues. Germline V CDR1 and CDR2: MNHEY, SMNVEV (reference sequence). The chain's CDR3 is CASILAAGYNEQFF. The CDR3 DNA sequence: TGTGCCAGCATCCTCGCTGCCGGTTACAATGAGCAGTTCTTC.

The chain joins TRBV9 to TRBJ2-7; TRBD2 is a possible D gene (7 bases). The CDR3 spans 15 residues. V was clipped by 4 bases and J by 6 bases, with 20 bases between them. The V gene's germline CDR1 is SGDLS and CDR2 YYNGEE. CDR3 DNA sequence: TGTGCCAGCAGCCCGCGGGGGCAGGGAGGTGGCGAGCAGTACTTC. This translates into CASSPRGQGGGEQYF.

Concerning this clone: An end of the junction differs from the germline gene, which may be a read error. The genes are TRBV7-9 and TRBJ2-5; 9 nucleotides align to TRBD1. From germline, CDR1 is SEHNR and CDR2 FQNEAQ (reference sequence). CDR3 length equals 14 residues. The CDR3: CTSSHETGGETQYF. CDR3 sequence (DNA): TGTACCAGCAGCCACGAGACAGGGGGGGAGACCCAGTACTTC.

The rearrangement links TRBV6-1 to TRBJ2-7; a weak D match, TRBD2 (5 bases). Germline V gene sequence: CDR1 MNHNS, CDR2 SASEGT. Trimming shortened V by 9 bases and J by 4 bases, and 19 bases separated the two germline ends. The CDR3 totals 14 residues. The CDR3 DNA follows: TGTGCCAGTAAACGGGGTTTGGAGACATACGAGCAGTACTTC. It is translated as CASKRGLETYEQYF.

This sequence joins TRBV5-1 and TRBJ2-3; D gene uncertain. The CDR3 is 15 residues long. Trimming took 6 bases from V and 1 from J, leaving 15 bases between them. Germline V gene sequence: CDR1 SGHRS, CDR2 YFSETQ. Written as DNA, the CDR3 is TGCGCCAGCACCCAGGTGTCATTTCGCACAGATACGCAGTATTTT. It is translated as CASTQVSFRTDTQYF.

The rearrangement joins TRBV19 to TRBJ1-4; 11 nucleotides match TRBD1. The CDR3 is 16 residues long. Germline CDR1 is LNHDA and CDR2 is SQIVND (reference sequence). The V segment lost 1 base and the J segment 6 bases; nucleotides outside the gene matches: 4. The CDR3 region has the DNA TGTGCCAGTAGTATAGTTTCGGACAGGGGGCATGAAAAACTGTTTTTT. Its protein is CASSIVSDRGHEKLFF.